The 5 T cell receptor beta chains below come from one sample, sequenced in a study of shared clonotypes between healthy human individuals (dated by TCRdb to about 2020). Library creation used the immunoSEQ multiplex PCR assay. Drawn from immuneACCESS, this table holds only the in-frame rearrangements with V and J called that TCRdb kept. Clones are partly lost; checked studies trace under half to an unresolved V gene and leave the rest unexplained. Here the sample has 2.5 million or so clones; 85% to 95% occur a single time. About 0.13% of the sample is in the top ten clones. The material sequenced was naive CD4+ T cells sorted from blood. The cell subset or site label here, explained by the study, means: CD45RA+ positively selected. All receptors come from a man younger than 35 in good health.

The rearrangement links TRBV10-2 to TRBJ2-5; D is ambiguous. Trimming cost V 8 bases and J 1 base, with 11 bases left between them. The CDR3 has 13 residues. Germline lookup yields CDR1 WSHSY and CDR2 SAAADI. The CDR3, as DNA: TGCGCCAGCCGGTGGGGTATCCAAGAGACCCAGTACTTC. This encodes CASRWGIQETQYF.

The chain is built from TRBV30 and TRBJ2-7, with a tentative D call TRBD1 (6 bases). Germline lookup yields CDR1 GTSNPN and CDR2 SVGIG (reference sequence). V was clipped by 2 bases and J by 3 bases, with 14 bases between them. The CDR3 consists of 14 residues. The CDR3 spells CAWSNDEGGYEQYF. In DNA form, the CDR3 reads TGTGCCTGGAGTAATGACGAAGGGGGCTACGAGCAGTACTTC. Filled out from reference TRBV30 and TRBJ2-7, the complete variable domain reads SQTIHQWPATLVQPVGSPLSLECTVEGTSNPNLYWYRQAAGRGLQLLFYSVGIGQISSEVPQNLSASRPQDRQFILSSKKLLLSDSGFYLCAWSNDEGGYEQYFGPGTRLTVT.

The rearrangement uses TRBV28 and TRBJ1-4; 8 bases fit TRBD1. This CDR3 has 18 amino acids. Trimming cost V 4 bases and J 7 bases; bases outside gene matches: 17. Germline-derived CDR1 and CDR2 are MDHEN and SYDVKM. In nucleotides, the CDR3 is TGTGCCAGCAGTTCCCTGCAGGGGGCTGGGGTTTCTGGTGAAAAACTGTTTTTT. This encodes CASSSLQGAGVSGEKLFF.

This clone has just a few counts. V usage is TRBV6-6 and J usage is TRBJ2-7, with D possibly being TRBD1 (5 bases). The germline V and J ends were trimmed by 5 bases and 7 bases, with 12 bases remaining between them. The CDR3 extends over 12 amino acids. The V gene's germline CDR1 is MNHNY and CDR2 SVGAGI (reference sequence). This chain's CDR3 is CASSRQPWEQYF. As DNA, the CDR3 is TGTGCCAGCAGTCGACAGCCATGGGAGCAGTACTTC.

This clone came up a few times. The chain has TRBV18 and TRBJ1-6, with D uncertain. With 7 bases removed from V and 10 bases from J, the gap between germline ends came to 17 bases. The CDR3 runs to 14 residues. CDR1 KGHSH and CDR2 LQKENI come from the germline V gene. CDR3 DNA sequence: TGTGCCAGCTGTGCCTTGGAGTTAGGCTCACCCCTCCACTTT. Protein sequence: CASCALELGSPLHF.